The 8 T cell receptor beta chains in this list originate from one sample, sequenced in a study of T-cell memory formation after mild COVID-19. Each CDR3 protein is one row after TCRdb ran MiXCR on the 5' RACE reads. Counted here are 400,000 to 500,000 distinct CDR3 sequences, 20% to 30% occurring once; the ten biggest clones make up around 8.8%. The material sequenced was PBMCs or a T cell subset sorted from them (not recorded which). All receptors come from an adult woman who had mild COVID-19 (a few samples of this study predate the infection). Cell type and time point are not known.

This clonotype was counted only a few times. The CDR3 coding sequence is TGCGCCAGCAGTCAATCCCTGCGCCAAAGTGGGAACAATCAGCCCCAGCATTTT. Amino acids: CASSQSLRQSGNNQPQHF. The V gene is TRBV23-1, the J gene TRBJ1-5; D is uncertain. TRBV23-1 is classed as an ORF, of uncertain function. Trimming took off 0 bases at V and 3 bases at J, with 18 bases between the two ends. This CDR3 region has 18 residues.

This chain links TRBV5-1 with TRBJ2-3; 8 nucleotides match TRBD1. The CDR3 covers 14 residues. With V trimmed by 4 bases and J by 6 bases, 7 bases remained unmatched. The germline gives CDR1 SGHRS, CDR2 YFSETQ. The CDR3 reads CASSPRQGSDTQYF. CDR3 sequence (DNA): TGCGCCAGCAGCCCCCGACAGGGGTCCGATACGCAGTATTTT.

V is TRBV21-1 and J is TRBJ2-4; the table calls TRBD1, which could not be checked here. TRBV21-1 is noted as a pseudogene. This CDR3 region has 16 residues. The DNA of the CDR3 is TGTGCCAGCAGGGAGTACAGGGGGCTAGCCAAAAACATTCAGTACTTC. Translating gives CASREYRGLAKNIQYF.

This clonotype appeared a few times. The J gene is TRBJ2-1, the V gene TRBV5-1; D tentatively fits TRBD1 or TRBD2 (6 bases each). Germline V CDR1 and CDR2: SGHRS, YFSETQ. The CDR3 covers 15 residues. The V end lost 0 bases, the J end lost 3 bases, and 10 bases lay between the germline ends. In DNA form, the CDR3 reads TGCGCCAGCAGCTTGGTGGGGGGCCACTACAATGAGCAGTTCTTC. Residues: CASSLVGGHYNEQFF.

The chain links TRBV6-6 to TRBJ2-2, with 8 nucleotides matching TRBD1. CDR1 is MNHNY, CDR2 SVGAGI, per germline (reference sequence). Trimming at V came to 0 bases and at J to 5 bases, leaving 5 bases not matched to a gene. CDR3 size: 16 residues. The CDR3 loop reads CASSYSRQGWTGELFF. The CDR3 nucleotides are TGTGCCAGCAGTTACTCCCGACAGGGGTGGACCGGGGAGCTGTTTTTT.

This clonotype was seen a few times. The rearrangement links TRBV12-3 or TRBV12-4 to TRBJ2-7; 10 nucleotides line up with TRBD1. Unmatched junction bases numbered 9, after V lost 6 bases and J lost 1 base. The CDR3 totals 16 residues. Here the CDR3 reads CASSFPPGQGSYEQYF. CDR3 sequence (DNA): TGTGCCAGCAGCTTCCCGCCGGGACAGGGGTCCTACGAGCAGTACTTC.

This clonotype was observed a few times. The gene calls are TRBV15 and TRBJ1-1; TRBD1 matches at 8 bases. The germline gives CDR1 LNHNV, CDR2 YYDKDF (reference sequence). Trimming removed 1 base from V and 1 base from J; junction bases left unmatched: 2. There are 15 residues in the CDR3. The CDR3 DNA is TGTGCCACCAGCAGAGCCGGGACAGGGAACACTGAAGCTTTCTTT. It specifies CATSRAGTGNTEAFF.

This clonotype was recorded a few times. The rearrangement links TRBV7-8 to TRBJ2-3; a weak D match, TRBD2 (6 bases). The V end lost 1 base, the J end lost 2 bases, and 10 bases lay between the germline ends. This CDR3 comprises 15 residues. Germline CDR1 reads SGHVS; CDR2 reads FQNEAQ. The CDR3 loop is CASSLDGSLTDTQYF. The CDR3 DNA follows: TGTGCCAGCAGCTTAGACGGGAGCCTCACAGATACGCAGTATTTT.